These 26 T cell receptor beta chains were sequenced from one sample in a study of Ad26.COV2.S vaccination and SARS-CoV-2 variants. Treatment indicated: some 20 received Ad26.COV2.S at low or high dose, single or two shots; about 5 received placebo; per-sample allocation not given. Sampling was done on day 63 after the first vaccine or placebo injection. Produced via immunoSEQ multiplex PCR; TCRdb's table is partial and in-frame only. The data show 430,000 or so clones, roughly 90% seen once. The sample here was peripheral blood, taken in a trial of Ad26.COV2.S vaccine versus placebo. All receptors derive from a person between 18 and 60 years old who received the Ad26.COV2.S COVID-19 vaccine or a placebo.

The rearrangement links TRBV6-5 to TRBJ1-1; no reliable D call. V was trimmed by 8 bases and J by 3 bases, leaving 10 bases between them. Germline V gene lookup returns CDR1 MNHEY and CDR2 SVGAGI. This CDR3 contains 12 residues. DNA for the CDR3: TGTGCCAGCCGCGGGGTTTACACTGAAGCTTTCTTT. Protein sequence: CASRGVYTEAFF.

The chain carries TRBV29-1 and TRBJ2-1; 14 positions match TRBD2. Germline CDR1 is SQVTM and CDR2 is ANQGSEA. The trim removed 1 base at V and 1 base at J, leaving 9 bases unmatched. This CDR3 region has 19 residues. The CDR3, as DNA: TGCAGCGTTGAAGTCGCTGGACTAGCGGGGGGAGGGTCCTACAATGAGCAGTTCTTC. This gives the protein CSVEVAGLAGGGSYNEQFF.

This clone was seen only once. The CDR3 loop reads CASSQSWLRREVSYEQYF. Written as DNA, the CDR3 is TGTGCCAGCAGCCAAAGTTGGCTTCGGCGGGAGGTCTCGTACGAGCAGTACTTC. V and J are TRBV3-1 (or the pseudogene TRBV3-2) and TRBJ2-7, with 8 bases that match TRBD2. The CDR3 contains 18 residues. Looked up from germline, CDR1 is LGHDT and CDR2 is YNNKEL (reference sequence). With V trimmed by 2 bases and J by 4 bases, 16 bases remained unmatched.

V usage is TRBV5-6 and J usage is TRBJ2-7; D possibly corresponds to TRBD1 (6 bases). Trimming cost V 6 bases and J 0 bases, with 16 bases left between them. CDR1 is SGHDT, CDR2 YYEEEE, per germline. This CDR3 spans 15 amino acids. The CDR3, as DNA: TGTGCCAGCACCAATACCGGGACAAACTCCTACGAGCAGTACTTC. Translated: CASTNTGTNSYEQYF.

V and J are TRBV5-5 and TRBJ2-2, with TRBD2 matching 12 bases. The junction had 10 bases not matched to a gene; V was cut back by 0 bases and J by 4 bases. This CDR3 has 19 residues. Germline CDR1 and CDR2: SGHKS and YYEKEE (reference sequence). The CDR3 loop reads CASSLVNPSGRATTGELFF. The DNA for the CDR3 is TGTGCCAGCAGCTTGGTTAATCCTAGCGGGAGGGCCACCACCGGGGAGCTGTTTTTT.

The V gene is TRBV7-8, the J gene TRBJ2-3; 10 bases match TRBD2. Germline loops: CDR1 SGHVS, CDR2 FQNEAQ. The V gene end was trimmed by 5 bases and the J gene end by 2 bases; junction bases not matched to a gene: 10. The CDR3 has 17 residues. In nucleotides, the CDR3 is TGTGCCAGCAGCCTCCGGGCTAGCGGGAGAAACACAGATACGCAGTATTTT. Its protein product is CASSLRASGRNTDTQYF. Combining the CDR3 with reference TRBV7-8 and TRBJ2-3 gives the whole variable domain GAGVSQSPRYKVAKRGQDVALRCDPISGHVSLFWYQQALGQGPEFLTYFQNEAQLDKSGLPSDRFFAERPEGSVSTLKIQRTQQEDSAVYLCASSLRASGRNTDTQYFGPGTRLTVL.

V usage is TRBV29-1 and J usage is TRBJ1-5; D gene ambiguous. CDR1 is SQVTM, CDR2 ANQGSEA, per germline. The CDR3 length is 12 residues. V was trimmed by 4 bases and J by 4 bases, leaving 8 bases between them. DNA for the CDR3: TGCAGCGTTGTAGTAGGTAATCAGCCCCAGCATTTT. Its protein product is CSVVVGNQPQHF.

The CDR3 reads CASSSVGQPSEKLFF. The CDR3 DNA sequence: TGTGCCAGCAGTTCGGTAGGACAGCCCTCTGAAAAACTGTTTTTT. The chain employs TRBV28 and TRBJ1-4; possibly TRBD1 for D (6 bases). CDR3 length equals 15 residues. CDR1 and CDR2 (germline): MDHEN, SYDVKM. V was pared by 4 bases and J by 7 bases, with 16 bases between.

The genes are TRBV28 and TRBJ2-7; 9 bases align to TRBD1. After removal of 7 bases from V and 3 bases from J, the junction contained 13 bases not matched to a gene. Germline V gives CDR1 MDHEN, CDR2 SYDVKM. CDR3 size: 16 residues. CDR3 sequence (DNA): TGTGCCAGCAAGACGGGACAGGGATTAACCGGCTACGAGCAGTACTTC. It codes for CASKTGQGLTGYEQYF.

The chain employs TRBV11-1 and TRBJ1-1; maybe TRBD1 (6 bases). V gave up 3 bases and J gave up 4 bases, with 12 bases separating them. CDR3 length: 14 amino acids. Per the germline V gene, CDR1 is SGHAT and CDR2 is FQDESV (reference sequence). Here the CDR3 DNA reads TGTGCCAGCAGCTTTGGGGGCGTCCCCACTGAAGCTTTCTTT. It translates to CASSFGGVPTEAFF.

The chain joins TRBV6-2 or TRBV6-3 to TRBJ2-3; the match to TRBD2 covers 7 bases. Germline CDR1 MNHEY, CDR2 SVGEGT. Trimming cost V 6 bases and J 4 bases; bases outside gene matches: 7. CDR3 length equals 14 residues. CDR3: CASSKSSGPDTQYF. CDR3 bases: TGTGCCAGCAGCAAATCTAGCGGACCAGATACGCAGTATTTT.

The rearrangement uses TRBV12-2 and TRBJ2-3; the table names TRBD1, a call not compared with the DNA. TRBV12-2 is tagged as a pseudogene. This CDR3 region has 14 residues. The CDR3 DNA is TGTGCAAGTCGCTTAGATCCCAATGTAGATACGCAGTATTTT. Encoded protein: CASRLDPNVDTQYF.

The chain uses TRBV7-2 and TRBJ2-3; the match to TRBD2 covers 7 bases. V gave up 5 bases and J gave up 2 bases; unmatched junction bases: 4. The CDR3 has 14 amino acids. The germline V gene encodes CDR1 SGHTA and CDR2 FQGNSA. The CDR3 region has the DNA TGTGCCAGCAGCACCGGGGGGTACACAGATACGCAGTATTTT. This sequence encodes CASSTGGYTDTQYF.

This chain links TRBV19 with TRBJ2-2; 9 bases line up with TRBD2. The J segment lost 2 bases and the V segment lost 1 base, leaving 5 bases of the junction unmatched. Per the germline V gene, CDR1 is LNHDA and CDR2 is SQIVND (reference sequence). This CDR3 contains 17 residues. The CDR3 DNA reads TGTGCCAGTAGTATAGGGGCTAGCGGGATTAACACCGGGGAGCTGTTTTTT. Translated, it gives CASSIGASGINTGELFF.

The chain joins TRBV4-3 to TRBJ2-7; D remains ambiguous. Germline loops: CDR1 LGHNA, CDR2 YSLEER. The CDR3 loop spans 14 amino acids. Deletions cut 0 bases from V and 2 bases from J, with 8 bases between. The CDR3 DNA follows: TGCGCCAGCAGCCAAGATCCCGACGCCTACGAGCAGTACTTC. This translates into CASSQDPDAYEQYF.

This chain links TRBV7-6 with TRBJ2-1; 12 bases match TRBD2. Looked up from germline, CDR1 is SGHVS and CDR2 is FNYEAQ. The CDR3 covers 17 residues. The V segment lost 3 bases and the J segment 7 bases; nucleotides outside the gene matches: 10. The CDR3 loop reads CASSLGLLAGGKNEQFF. DNA for the CDR3: TGTGCCAGCAGCTTGGGTTTACTAGCGGGAGGAAAGAATGAGCAGTTCTTC.

The sample holds one count of this clone. This chain uses TRBV27 with TRBJ1-2, with D tentatively TRBD1 (5 bases). The CDR3 loop spans 13 amino acids. The V gene's germline CDR1 is MNHEY and CDR2 SMNVEV (reference sequence). V shed 2 bases and J shed 7 bases, with 11 bases lying between them. The CDR3, as DNA: TGTGCCAGCAGTTTAGACAGTCGGTCTGGCTACACCTTC. Translated, it gives CASSLDSRSGYTF.

The chain combines TRBV11-3 with TRBJ2-1, with 9 bases fitting TRBD1. The CDR3 covers 15 residues. The germline V gene encodes CDR1 SGHNT and CDR2 YENEEA. V shed 3 bases and J 7 bases; nucleotides not matched to a gene: 7. The CDR3 nucleotides read TGTGCCAGCAGCTTCAAGGGGACAGGGTCAAATGAGCAGTTCTTC. It specifies CASSFKGTGSNEQFF.

This sequence joins TRBV9 and TRBJ2-6; possibly TRBD2 for D (5 bases). Germline V gene data show CDR1 as SGDLS and CDR2 as YYNGEE. The CDR3 is 15 amino acids. With 4 bases removed from V and 2 bases from J, the gap between germline ends came to 10 bases. The CDR3 bases are TGTGCCAGCAGCCCCGAGGGCCCTGGGGCCAACGTCCTGACTTTC. This encodes CASSPEGPGANVLTF.

A few counts support this clone. The CDR3 bases are TGTGCCAGCAGTTCCCCGGACAGGGCCTACACCGGGGAGCTGTTTTTT. Protein sequence: CASSSPDRAYTGELFF. The chain uses TRBV6-2 or TRBV6-3 and TRBJ2-2, with 8 bases that match TRBD1. The V and J ends lost 4 bases and 3 bases, in that order; junction bases with no gene match: 7. The CDR3 loop spans 16 amino acids. CDR1 is MNHEY, CDR2 SVGEGT, per germline.

This clone has a single count. The chain employs TRBV28 and TRBJ2-5, with 9 bases aligning to TRBD2. Trimming took 7 bases from V and 1 from J; bases not matched to a gene: 22. This CDR3 comprises 20 residues. CDR1 is MDHEN and CDR2 is SYDVKM in the germline V gene. The CDR3 sequence is CASTTRTTGWREGTQETQYF. CDR3 in DNA: TGTGCCAGCACTACCCGAACCACCGGATGGCGGGAGGGCACCCAAGAGACCCAGTACTTC.

The chain uses TRBV29-1 and TRBJ1-2; perhaps TRBD1 as D (5 bases). The CDR3 runs to 13 residues. CDR1 is SQVTM, CDR2 ANQGSEA, per germline. V lost 2 bases to trimming and J lost 4 bases, with 11 bases between them. The CDR3 reads CSVELGGSYGYTF. CDR3 coding DNA: TGCAGCGTTGAACTGGGGGGATCCTATGGCTACACCTTC.

This clone appeared once. The genes are TRBV6-5 and TRBJ2-5, with 7 positions matching TRBD1. Per germline, CDR1 MNHEY and CDR2 SVGAGI. The CDR3 is made up of 13 amino acids. J gave up 4 bases and V 6 bases, and 5 bases lay outside the gene matches. DNA of the CDR3: TGTGCCAGCAGCCGTGACAGGGCAGAGACCCAGTACTTC. Its protein product is CASSRDRAETQYF.

V usage is TRBV28 and J usage is TRBJ1-4, with 9 bases fitting TRBD1. The CDR3 is made up of 15 amino acids. The V and J ends lost 3 bases and 7 bases, in that order; junction bases with no gene match: 6. The germline V gene has CDR1 MDHEN and CDR2 SYDVKM. For the CDR3, the DNA is TGTGCCAGCAGTTTCCGCCAGGACAGGGGTGAAAAACTGTTTTTT. Translating gives CASSFRQDRGEKLFF.

This clone was counted only a few times. Within the sample, other DNA sequences also encode this same CDR3. The chain links TRBV5-1 to TRBJ1-1; D not resolved. Germline CDR1 and CDR2: SGHRS and YFSETQ. The CDR3 extends over 14 amino acids. The V end was cut by 0 bases, the J end by 0 bases, with 6 bases between. The CDR3 sequence is CASSLGTVNTEAFF. CDR3 coding DNA: TGCGCCAGCAGCTTGGGTACAGTGAACACTGAAGCTTTCTTT.

The chain uses TRBV28 and TRBJ1-5; TRBD1 might be the D (5 bases). The CDR3 is made up of 14 amino acids. With 3 bases removed from V and 6 bases from J, the gap between germline ends came to 12 bases. Per germline, CDR1 MDHEN and CDR2 SYDVKM. CDR3 in DNA: TGTGCCAGCAGTTTGGGGGGTTTGGTTCAGCCCCAGCATTTT. As protein: CASSLGGLVQPQHF.